These T cell receptor beta chains were read from a single sample in a study of CD8 T cells in ankylosing spondylitis. A single record per CDR3 protein comes from TCRdb applying MiXCR to the 5' RACE reads. The sample lists fewer than 550,000 distinct CDR3 sequences; 5.3% were seen once. The specimen was blood, either unsorted or a sorted T cell fraction (not recorded which). The receptors here all came from a male donor with ankylosing spondylitis. CDR3s include the opening cysteine and the closing phenylalanine or tryptophan. Each record gives: D gene, clone size, J gene, V gene, CDR3 protein, CDR3 DNA. D genes are given only for firm matches. Clone size appears in some rows only: once, few, many, or a class for an expanded clone.

d_gene: .
abundance: many
j_gene: TRBJ2-5
v_gene: TRBV10-3
CDR3aa: CAISEIADAQETQYF
CDR3nt: TGTGCCATCAGTGAAATAGCCGACGCTCAAGAGACCCAGTACTTC

d_gene: .
abundance: many
j_gene: TRBJ1-5
v_gene: TRBV6-1
CDR3aa: CASRRDFRQPQHF
CDR3nt: TGTGCCAGCAGGCGGGACTTTCGTCAGCCCCAGCATTTT

d_gene: TRBD1
abundance: many
j_gene: TRBJ2-5
v_gene: TRBV20-1
CDR3aa: CSASGDRGQETQYF
CDR3nt: TGCAGTGCTAGTGGTGACAGGGGGCAAGAGACCCAGTACTTC

d_gene: TRBD1
abundance: .
j_gene: TRBJ2-5
v_gene: TRBV10-3
CDR3aa: CAITAGGGQEQETQYF
CDR3nt: TGTGCCATCACCGCCGGCGGAGGACAGGAACAAGAGACCCAGTACTTC

d_gene: TRBD1
abundance: many
j_gene: TRBJ2-2
v_gene: TRBV24-1
CDR3aa: CATSDRTNTGELFF
CDR3nt: TGTGCCACTTCGGACAGGACGAACACCGGGGAGCTGTTTTTT

d_gene: TRBD2
abundance: many
j_gene: TRBJ2-1
v_gene: TRBV4-3
CDR3aa: CASSLGLADHNEQFF
CDR3nt: TGCGCCAGCAGCCTGGGACTAGCGGACCACAATGAGCAGTTCTTC

d_gene: .
abundance: many
j_gene: TRBJ2-2
v_gene: TRBV29-1
CDR3aa: CSVETGYTGELFF
CDR3nt: TGCAGCGTTGAGACTGGGTACACCGGGGAGCTGTTTTTT

d_gene: .
abundance: .
j_gene: TRBJ2-3
v_gene: TRBV4-2
CDR3aa: CASSQRAATDTQYF
CDR3nt: TGTGCCAGCAGCCAAAGGGCAGCCACAGATACGCAGTATTTT

d_gene: TRBD2
abundance: many
j_gene: TRBJ2-3
v_gene: TRBV5-1
CDR3aa: CASSLGLAADTQYF
CDR3nt: TGCGCCAGCAGCTTGGGACTAGCGGCAGATACGCAGTATTTT

d_gene: TRBD2
abundance: many
j_gene: TRBJ2-1
v_gene: TRBV20-1
CDR3aa: CSVWTSGRSYNEQFF
CDR3nt: TGCAGTGTTTGGACTAGCGGGAGGTCCTACAATGAGCAGTTCTTC

d_gene: .
abundance: many
j_gene: TRBJ2-7
v_gene: TRBV7-2
CDR3aa: CASSFHSKPGYEQYF
CDR3nt: TGTGCCAGCAGCTTCCATAGTAAACCCGGCTACGAGCAGTACTTC

d_gene: TRBD1
abundance: many
j_gene: TRBJ1-2
v_gene: TRBV29-1
CDR3aa: CSVEIQDRGRGLLYGYTF
CDR3nt: TGCAGCGTTGAGATTCAGGACAGGGGGCGCGGTTTGCTCTATGGCTACACCTTC